Below, one TCR beta chain is given with its context. Its antigen is not yet known. The sample was run on a NextSeq 550. The Human TCR Profiling Kit (MiLaboratory) was used to make UMI-labeled 5' RACE TRB cDNA libraries. The full amount of extracted RNA was used for cDNA synthesis, and the full amount of resulting cDNA was used for PCR amplification. The libraries were made side by side, with each library going through the same number of PCR cycles. The paper's data handling went like this. MIGEC and MiXCR extracted about 48,000 +/- 9,800 unique UMI-labeled TRB cDNA molecules per library, requiring at least two reads per UMI. An average of approximately 40,000 +/- 10,000 functional in-frame TRB CDR3 nucleotide clonotypes without stop codons was found per library. After downsampling to 5000 UMI-labeled TRB molecules per sample, diversity metrics, including normalized Shannon-Wiener and Chao1, were computed in VDJtools. Clonotype-size-weighted physicochemical properties of the central five CDR3 residues (interaction energy, strength, volume and Kidera factor 4) were computed in VDJtools. Following reprocessing of the reads by TCRdb, the data hold one row per CDR3 protein sequence and no DNA is available. Here the V and J calls rest on TCRdb's processing, not on the authors' analysis. This sample's listing comprises around 80,000 distinct CDR3 sequences. Of the sample, about 0.62% falls within the top ten clones.

The data belong to a study of CXCR3-negative and CXCR3-positive naive CD8 T cells (dated by TCRdb to about 2019). Concerning the study at large: In total, some 130 million TRB reads were obtained, corresponding to roughly 1.5 +/- 0.3 million reads per library. The diversity and physicochemical repertoire analyses included around 10 donors pooled from two independent experiments. TRBV-TRBJ cluster analysis included naive subsets from a handful of donors and memory cells from 3 donors. Study-level results and caveats: Both naive subsets had comparably high repertoire diversity, while memory CD8+ T cells had much lower repertoire diversity. Freshly isolated PBMCs were used for most assays because CXCR3 expression went down partially after cryopreservation. Naive CXCR3-negative and CXCR3-positive cells from the same donor showed similar TRBV-TRBJ usage, whereas memory cells showed distinct patterns. TRB CDR3s from CXCR3-positive naive cells showed higher hydrophobicity (lower Kidera factor 4), lower energy, and higher strength and volume indices than CXCR3-negative naive cells. Surface CD5, linked to self-reactivity in mice, was comparable between naive subsets; TCR interaction strength was therefore also inferred from TRB CDR3 physicochemical properties.

CDR3 length: 18 amino acids, cysteine to phenylalanine. No coding sequence is recorded. Based on the germline V gene (reference sequence), the CDR1 and CDR2 sequences are LGHDT and YNNKEL. For every CD8+ T cell subset, approximately 300,000 cells were flow-sorted straight into RLT lysis buffer, and each subset was sorted in triplicate. To exclude memory contaminants, naive CD8+ T cells were stringently defined as CD45RO-CCR7+CD27+CD95-. Peripheral blood mononuclear cells were isolated from buffy coats by standard density gradient centrifugation. Naive CXCR3-negative and CXCR3-positive CD8+ T cells were flow-sorted on a FACSAria III. Total RNA was extracted from sorted cells with an RNeasy Mini Kit.

The chain was built from TRBV3-1 and TRBJ2-5; the TCRdb D gene call, TRBD1, has no DNA to confirm it. Input material: naive CXCR3+ CD8+ T cells from blood. Taken with the paper, the label for cell subset or site translates to: CD45RO-CCR7+CD27+CD95- naive CD8+ T cells expressing CXCR3 (TNR3+). The clonotype originates from a human donor in good health. Some clones in this sample may be carry-over from other donors' samples. The CDR3 region has the sequence CASSQGLWESPVGETQYF.